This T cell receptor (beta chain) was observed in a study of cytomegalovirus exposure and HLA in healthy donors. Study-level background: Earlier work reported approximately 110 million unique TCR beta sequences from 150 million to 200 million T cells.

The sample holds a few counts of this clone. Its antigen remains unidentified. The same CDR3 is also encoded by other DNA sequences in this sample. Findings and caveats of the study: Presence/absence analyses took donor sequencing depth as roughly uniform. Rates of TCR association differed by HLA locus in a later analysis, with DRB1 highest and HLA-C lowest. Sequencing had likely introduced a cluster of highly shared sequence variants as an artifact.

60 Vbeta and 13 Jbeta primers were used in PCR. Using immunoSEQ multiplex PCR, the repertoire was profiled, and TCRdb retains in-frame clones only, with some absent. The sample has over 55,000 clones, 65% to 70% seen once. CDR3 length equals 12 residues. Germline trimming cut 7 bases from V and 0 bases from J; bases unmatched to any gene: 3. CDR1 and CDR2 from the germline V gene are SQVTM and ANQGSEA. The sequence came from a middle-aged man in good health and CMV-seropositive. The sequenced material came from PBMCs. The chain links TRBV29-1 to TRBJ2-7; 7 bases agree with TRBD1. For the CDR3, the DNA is TGCAGCGCGACAGGGAGCTCCTACGAGCAGTACTTC. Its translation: CSATGSSYEQYF.